Following are 9 T cell receptor beta chains from one sample sequenced in a study of T cell responses to AZD1222 COVID-19 vaccine. The data were produced by immunoSEQ multiplex PCR, yet TCRdb's version contains in-frame clones alone and is incomplete. The data hold 150,000 or so clones, with around nine tenths observed a single time. Sequenced material: peripheral blood, taken on day 0 of AZD1222 vaccination. These receptor sequences come from an adult in good health.

The count of this clone is one. The chain employs TRBV4-1 and TRBJ1-2; D remains ambiguous. V gave up 3 bases and J gave up 4 bases, with 9 bases separating them. The CDR3 spans 13 residues. Germline CDR1 is MGHRA and CDR2 is YSYEKL. CDR3 sequence (DNA): TGCGCCAGCAGCCAGGAAGCGGGCTATGGCTACACCTTC. It yields the protein CASSQEAGYGYTF.

V usage is TRBV19 and J usage is TRBJ1-1; no clear D gene. Germline V gene sequence: CDR1 LNHDA, CDR2 SQIVND (reference sequence). V was clipped by 5 bases and J by 7 bases, with 11 bases between them. The CDR3 spans 12 residues. This CDR3 reads CASSFLQSEAFF. DNA of the CDR3: TGTGCCAGTAGTTTCCTCCAAAGTGAAGCTTTCTTT. Looking up the rest from reference TRBV19 and TRBJ1-1 gives the full variable domain: DGGITQSPKYLFRKEGQNVTLSCEQNLNHDAMYWYRQDPGQGLRLIYYSQIVNDFQKGDIAEGYSVSREKKESFPLTVTSAQKNPTAFYLCASSFLQSEAFFGQGTRLTVV.

The genes are TRBV5-6 and TRBJ1-2; no firm D call. From germline, CDR1 is SGHDT and CDR2 YYEEEE. This CDR3 spans 13 amino acids. The ends were cut back, 0 bases at V and 6 bases at J, with 9 bases in the middle. The CDR3 protein is CASSLGIRDGYTF. In DNA form, the CDR3 reads TGTGCCAGCAGCTTGGGGATCCGAGATGGCTACACCTTC.

This sequence joins TRBV12-3 or TRBV12-4 and TRBJ2-7, with TRBD1 as a possible D gene (6 bases). The CDR3 contains 12 residues. V lost 2 bases and J lost 12, with 14 bases in between. CDR3 amino acids: CASSLTDSDRYF. DNA for the CDR3: TGTGCCAGCAGTTTAACGGACAGCGACCGGTACTTC.

This chain connects TRBV5-1 to TRBJ1-2; TRBD1 agrees at 8 bases. The CDR3 spans 13 residues. V shed 5 bases, J shed 7 bases, and the junction held 7 bases outside the gene matches. Germline assignment: CDR1 SGHRS and CDR2 YFSETQ. This CDR3 reads CASRPGGAGGYTF. The CDR3 DNA sequence: TGCGCCAGCAGGCCAGGGGGCGCAGGTGGCTACACCTTC.

The chain uses TRBV12-3 or TRBV12-4 and TRBJ1-4; D unresolved. The length of the CDR3 is 12 residues. With 6 bases removed from V and 7 bases from J, the gap between germline ends came to 9 bases. CDR3 bases: TGTGCCAGCAGCCCGCCTGGTGAAAAACTGTTTTTT. Translating it yields CASSPPGEKLFF.

V and J are TRBV27 and TRBJ1-6; D unclear. Trimming stripped 3 bases from V and 13 bases from J, with 10 bases between. The V gene's germline CDR1 is MNHEY and CDR2 SMNVEV (reference sequence). The CDR3 has 12 residues. The CDR3 sequence: CASSFEASPLHF. The CDR3 DNA reads TGTGCCAGCAGTTTTGAGGCGTCTCCCCTCCACTTT.

V and J are TRBV30 and TRBJ2-1; D is perhaps TRBD2 (5 bases). V was trimmed by 3 bases and J by 7 bases, leaving 10 bases between them. This CDR3 region has 12 residues. CDR1 is GTSNPN, CDR2 SVGIG, per germline (reference sequence). The CDR3 nucleotides are TGTGCCTGGAGGGACCTAGCAAATGAGCAGTTCTTC. Translation gives CAWRDLANEQFF.

This chain joins TRBV4-3 and TRBJ2-1; D is perhaps TRBD1 (6 bases). Germline V gene sequence: CDR1 LGHNA, CDR2 YSLEER. The CDR3 contains 17 residues. Deletions cut 4 bases from V and 4 bases from J, with 20 bases between. This CDR3 reads CASSREQGLMAYNEQFF. In nucleotides, the CDR3 is TGCGCCAGCAGCCGAGAACAGGGTTTAATGGCTTACAATGAGCAGTTCTTC.